A selection of T cell receptor beta chains follows, all from one sample in a study of T cell repertoires in ileal Crohn's disease. TCRdb's copy holds only in-frame clones and misses some; the assay was immunoSEQ multiplex PCR. The sample gives some 28,000 clones, roughly 81% of which show up once; 4.5% to 6% is in the top ten. Sequencing input: ileal tissue. The receptors here all came from an adult with Crohn's disease. CDR3s leave out the opening cysteine and the closing phenylalanine or tryptophan. A row's size may be missing; if present it is once, few, many or a size class.

NA	TRBV19	ASSILTGTNEQF
few	TRBV30	AWSRRGLYSPLH
NA	TRBV6-5	ASSTYRGDTQY
NA	TRBV6-5	ASSRQRPFNEKLF
once	TRBV7-2	ASSPIGGAEAF
NA	TRBV7-9	ASRPGLAGGTGELF
once	TRBV11-2	ASSPGLLLETQY
NA	TRBV2	ASSTSTGGNQPQH
few	TRBV7-2	ASSLQVADTQY
NA	TRBV4-3	ASSQADRASPYEQY
NA	TRBV7-2	ASSLGGALTDTQY
NA	TRBV6-5	ASSYSTGIGEKLF
NA	TRBV5-5	ASSLWGQGTETQY
NA	TRBV7-9	ASSWTADGNYGYT